This T cell receptor (beta chain) was captured in a study of shared clonotypes between healthy human individuals. Study in general: Aged 18 to 49, the donors were a couple of women and a few men.

Of note for this clone: No antigen is known for it.

The V segment lost 3 bases and the J segment 5 bases; nucleotides outside the gene matches: 21. The CDR3 has 19 residues. The germline V gene has CDR1 SGDLS and CDR2 YYNGEE. Study results and caveats: Clonotypes which were not shared had lower generation probabilities than clonotypes that all four donors shared.

Repertoires were generated with immunoSEQ multiplex PCR, while TCRdb's copy carries only in-frame clones and drops some. The sample has roughly 600,000 clones; 95% to 98% are singletons. Positive CCR7 selection of CD45RO-negative cells yielded the naive CD8 cells, and terminally differentiated effector memory CD45RA+ cells were excluded. The sample was naive CD8+ T cells sorted from blood. The origin of this receptor is a young man in good health. The gene calls are TRBV9 and TRBJ2-7; 9 nucleotides match TRBD1. Here the CDR3 reads CASSAHAGQGATGRDEQYF. In DNA form, the CDR3 reads TGTGCCAGCAGCGCCCACGCGGGACAGGGCGCGACGGGGAGAGACGAGCAGTACTTC.